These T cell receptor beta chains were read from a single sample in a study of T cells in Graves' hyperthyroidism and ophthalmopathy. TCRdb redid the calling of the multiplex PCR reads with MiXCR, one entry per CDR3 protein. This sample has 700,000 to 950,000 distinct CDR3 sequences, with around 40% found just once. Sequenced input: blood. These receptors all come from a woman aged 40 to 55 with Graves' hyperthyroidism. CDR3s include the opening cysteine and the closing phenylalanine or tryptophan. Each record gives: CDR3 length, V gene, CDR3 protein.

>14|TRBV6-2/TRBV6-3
CACRGGFTTYEQYF
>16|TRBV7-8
CASSLGLLISGNTIYF
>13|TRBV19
CASIRTGVTEAFF
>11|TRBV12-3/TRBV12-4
CASSLRLEAFF
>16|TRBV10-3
CAISPLAGGHTGELFF
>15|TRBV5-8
CASSPWTGDGGELFF
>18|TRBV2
CASSYSMGGKQNNQPQHF
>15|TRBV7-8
CASSAIIVSTYEQYF
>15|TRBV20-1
CSASNPGLATYEQYF
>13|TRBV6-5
CASNPPSGNTIYF
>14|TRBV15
CATSSLTAYTEAFF
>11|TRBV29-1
CSVEGRGGYTF
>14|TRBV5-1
CASLTGTEGYEQYF
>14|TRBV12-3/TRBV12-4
CASTLGELITEAFF
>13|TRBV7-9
CASSLYQGASGAF
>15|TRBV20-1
CSAGARLGSKETQYF
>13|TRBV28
CASIPGSYTEAFF
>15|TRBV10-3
CAILGAAGGFGKLFF
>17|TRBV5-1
CASRAGYRDVRGYEQYF
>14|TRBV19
CASSIDRGTDGYTF
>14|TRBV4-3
CASSQDSLGDEQYF
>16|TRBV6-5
CASSYGTGLEEETQYF
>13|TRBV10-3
CAISDTPNTEAFF
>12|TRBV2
CASSPPRYSYTF
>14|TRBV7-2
CASRLDRVSYEQYF
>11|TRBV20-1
CSASGGETRYF
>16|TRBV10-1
CASSQLRSGVQETQYF
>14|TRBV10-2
CASSQGQGVTGAFF
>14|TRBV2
CASSEVGTNQPQHF
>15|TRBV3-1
CASSQVIGGRYGYTF
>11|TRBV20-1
CSAEDRLEAFF
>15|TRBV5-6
CASTPNRGVTDTQYF
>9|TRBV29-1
CSGTGELFF
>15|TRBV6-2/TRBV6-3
CASSYSAGVVETQYF
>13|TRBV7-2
CASSLANTDTQYF
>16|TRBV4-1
CASSQESQGLNYGYTF
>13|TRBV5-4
CASSPQGVGGYTF
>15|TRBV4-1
CASSQDGSGYTEAFF
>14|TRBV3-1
CASSRTQGADGYTF
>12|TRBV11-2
CASSQANRISFF
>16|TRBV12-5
CASGLDVKGQNYGYTF
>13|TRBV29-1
CSVTGDSSYEQYF
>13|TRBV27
CASQGPPSYEQYF
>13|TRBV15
CATSSNGFYGYTF
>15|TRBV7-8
CTSSGRQGLNTEAFF
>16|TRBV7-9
CASSPVRRGFQETQYF
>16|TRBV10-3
CAISPSQGAGGNTIYF
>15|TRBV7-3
CASSVGARKDTEAFF
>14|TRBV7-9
CASGRRGGTETQYF
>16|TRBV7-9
CASSQGARGSGEPQHF
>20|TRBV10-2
CASSTKLTPDRSSGANVLTF
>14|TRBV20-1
CSARIPPINYEQYF
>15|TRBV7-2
CASSLEVFGEETQYF
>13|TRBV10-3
CAISGGGNTEAFF